This is a list of T cell receptor beta chains from one sample in a study of blood T cell repertoires in COVID-19. The data were produced by immunoSEQ multiplex PCR, yet TCRdb's version contains in-frame clones alone and is incomplete. The sample has about 25,000 clones, over 75% seen once. The sequencing input was peripheral blood. Source of these receptors: a man between 50 and 59 years old with active COVID-19. Each CDR3 is given without its conserved first and last residue. Only part of the rows carry a size: once, few, many, or a class if the clone is expanded.

clone_size j_call v_call cdr3_aa
NA TRBJ1-1 TRBV18 ASSPGQVLNTEAF
NA TRBJ1-4 TRBV19 ASSSAGSTNEKLF
few TRBJ1-2 TRBV12-3/TRBV12-4 ASRVTGIGYT
NA TRBJ1-1 TRBV19 ASSVDRQDTEAF
NA TRBJ2-7 TRBV29-1 SVETSGDSYEQY
NA TRBJ2-1 TRBV28 ASSFGDREVGEQF
NA TRBJ1-5 TRBV6-1 ASSGKTGPSSNQPQH
NA TRBJ1-6 TRBV4-3 ASSQKPTGEVWNSPLH
once TRBJ1-1 TRBV6-6 ASSYSGQGYTEAF
NA TRBJ2-2 TRBV3-1/TRBV3-2 ASSPRNTGELF
medium-sized TRBJ2-1 TRBV7-2 ASSDTGVSYNEQF
once TRBJ1-1 TRBV19 ASRRYWTGVMNTEAF
NA TRBJ2-1 TRBV20-1 SASSGGSYNEQF
NA TRBJ1-3 TRBV2 ASSVGTGPGNTIY
NA TRBJ1-2 TRBV6-1 ASSAFGTGGLGNYGYT
NA TRBJ1-3 TRBV18 ASSPAGPSSGNTIY
NA TRBJ2-4 TRBV5-1 ASSREGRSGTGKNIQY
NA TRBJ1-2 TRBV4-1 ASSQAPGGRDGYT
NA TRBJ2-3 TRBV7-2 ASSLDRGVDTQY
NA TRBJ1-3 TRBV5-1 ASSLVMVDSGNTIY
few TRBJ1-6 TRBV4-1 ASSQYEFNLAKNSPLH
NA TRBJ1-2 TRBV18 ASSPGTGESYGYT
NA TRBJ1-3 TRBV28 ASGLGGSSGNTIY
NA TRBJ1-4 TRBV7-8 ASSPSGPLNEKLF
NA TRBJ1-2 TRBV28 ASSFQGGGNYGYT
NA TRBJ1-2 TRBV18 ASSLQGSGGYT
NA TRBJ2-2 TRBV6-5 ASSYFRHNTGELF
NA TRBJ2-7 TRBV19 ASSNRGTGIYEQY
NA TRBJ2-2 TRBV11-2 ASGRTNTGELF
NA TRBJ2-7 TRBV11-2 ASSFWTGKTYEQY
few TRBJ2-3 TRBV7-3 ASSRTPTISTDTQY